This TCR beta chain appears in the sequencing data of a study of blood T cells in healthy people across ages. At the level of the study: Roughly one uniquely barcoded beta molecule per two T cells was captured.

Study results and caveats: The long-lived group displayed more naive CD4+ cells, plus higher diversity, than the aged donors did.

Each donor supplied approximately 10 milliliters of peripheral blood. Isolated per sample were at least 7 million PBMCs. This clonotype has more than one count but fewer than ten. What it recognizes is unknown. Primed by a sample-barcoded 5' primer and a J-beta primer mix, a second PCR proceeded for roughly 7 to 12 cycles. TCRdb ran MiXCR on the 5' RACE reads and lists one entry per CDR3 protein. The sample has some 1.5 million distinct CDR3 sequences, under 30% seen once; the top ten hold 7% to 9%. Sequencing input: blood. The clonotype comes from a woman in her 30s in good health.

The CDR3 here is CSAHQGGGEKLFF. The CDR3 DNA reads as TGCAGTGCTCACCAGGGTGGGGGTGAAAAACTGTTTTTT. V gene TRBV20-1 combines with J gene TRBJ1-4; TRBD1 might be the D (5 bases). CDR1 DFQATT and CDR2 SNEGSKA come from the germline V gene (reference sequence). Trimming shortened V by 5 bases and J by 7 bases, and 14 bases separated the two germline ends. The CDR3 runs 13 residues.